The rows below give T cell receptor beta chains drawn from one sample of a study of T cells after yellow fever vaccination. TCRdb processed the 5' RACE reads anew with MiXCR; each CDR3 protein has one entry. The data contain a few hundred thousand distinct CDR3 sequences, over 10% of them singletons. The specimen comprised CD4+ T cells sorted from PBMCs, sampled 45 days after the yellow fever booster vaccination. The receptor set was obtained from a man aged 25-40 years who received the YFV17D yellow fever vaccine. CDR3s leave out the opening cysteine and the closing phenylalanine or tryptophan. Expanded clones get a size class; other rows say once, few or many, or leave the size out.

TRBJ1-4 TRBV10-3 . AISSTGVEKLF
TRBJ2-4 TRBV2 few ASRLEMLGLSKNIQY
TRBJ2-1 TRBV10-3 few AISESGVAGGSEQF
TRBJ2-5 TRBV18 few ASSPAWQETQY
TRBJ2-7 TRBV7-8 many ASSFDRSSYEQY
TRBJ2-1 TRBV5-1 . ASSFRTDTSEQF
TRBJ2-5 TRBV11-2 many ASSLGRQETQY
TRBJ2-2 TRBV7-2 . ASSKDRYTGELF
TRBJ2-2 TRBV7-9 . ASSPRQGAGELF
TRBJ2-7 TRBV7-2 few ASSLATREGRHEQY
TRBJ2-1 TRBV11-2 few ASSRGTNYNEQF
TRBJ2-3 TRBV7-3 few ASSLSLGNTDTQY
TRBJ2-7 TRBV5-6 . ASSLGVRGRYEQY
TRBJ2-2 TRBV29-1 . SVGRAIRPGELF
TRBJ2-7 TRBV7-6 many ASSLDDRGYEQY
TRBJ2-1 TRBV2 . ASMAGTAYNEQF
TRBJ2-5 TRBV18 . ASSLSAGVKETQY
TRBJ1-3 TRBV29-1 few SGRDGGNTIY
TRBJ2-1 TRBV11-2 . ASSLVSLVMYGGSYNEQF
TRBJ2-3 TRBV10-3 few AISHFEQGGEGTDTQY
TRBJ2-1 TRBV15 few ATSRGDTSYNEQF
TRBJ2-3 TRBV7-2 few ASSRSGDTQY
TRBJ2-1 TRBV7-3 few ASSLVPSGRSEQF
TRBJ2-5 TRBV29-1 few SVKGGQETQY
TRBJ2-1 TRBV12-3/TRBV12-4 few ASSASRGNEQF
TRBJ2-1 TRBV11-1 many ASSTRASGRFDEQF
TRBJ2-7 TRBV13 . ASSPGTSGRNEQY
TRBJ2-7 TRBV7-2 few ASSPSLVTYEQY
TRBJ2-3 TRBV3-1 few ASSQLGGGSDTQY
TRBJ2-7 TRBV20-1 many SARAPVTPSYEQY
TRBJ2-3 TRBV5-4 . ASSAGGILRTDTQY
TRBJ2-7 TRBV20-1 few SANTADRGPSGRNYEQY
TRBJ1-6 TRBV12-3/TRBV12-4 . ASSLHYNSPLH
TRBJ1-1 TRBV29-1 . SVGDRANTEAF
TRBJ2-7 TRBV7-2 . ASSLPPSGGFSYEQY
TRBJ2-7 TRBV2 few ASSMQGADQQY
TRBJ2-7 TRBV4-3 once ASSTSQGRHEQY